Each of the 30 T cell receptor beta chains below was sequenced from the same sample in a study of T cells in Graves' hyperthyroidism and ophthalmopathy. Using RNA transcripts as the source, TCR beta CDR3 regions were amplified. The HTBI set primed first-round TCR CDR3 RT-PCR. TCRdb passed the multiplex PCR reads through MiXCR, listing each CDR3 protein once. The sample has fewer than 350,000 distinct CDR3 sequences, approximately 18% seen once; the top ten hold 35% to 45%. Sequencing was performed on blood. Receptors were obtained from a man aged 50 to 60 with Graves' ophthalmopathy.

The V call is TRBV28, the J call TRBJ2-5; the match to TRBD2 covers 9 bases. The length of the CDR3 is 15 residues. With 2 bases clipped from V and 6 bases from J, the junction kept 7 bases outside the gene matches. Germline assignment: CDR1 MDHEN and CDR2 SYDVKM. The CDR3 here is CASSLAGGPRKTQYF. CDR3 DNA: TGTGCCAGCAGTTTAGCGGGAGGGCCCAGGAAGACCCAGTACTTC.

This clonotype was detected many times. The rearrangement uses TRBV18 and TRBJ1-1, with a tentative D call TRBD1 (5 bases). CDR1 and CDR2 from the germline V gene are KGHSH and LQKENI. V dropped 8 bases and J dropped 5 bases, with 18 bases sitting between them. The CDR3 has 14 residues. This CDR3 reads CASSPPGVRTEAFF. CDR3 in DNA: TGTGCCAGCAGCCCACCGGGGGTCAGGACTGAAGCTTTCTTT. Full variable domain (missing parts from reference TRBV18 and TRBJ1-1): NAGVMQNPRHLVRRRGQEARLRCSPMKGHSHVYWYRQLPEEGLKFMVYLQKENIIDESGMPKERFSAEFPKEGPSILRIQQVVRGDSAAYFCASSPPGVRTEAFFGQGTRLTVV.

This clonotype has ten or more counts. The chain uses TRBV20-1 and TRBJ2-5; 13 positions match TRBD2. The CDR3 covers 16 residues. J gave up 4 bases and V 5 bases, and 10 bases lay outside the gene matches. Germline assignment: CDR1 DFQATT and CDR2 SNEGSKA (reference sequence). CDR3 in amino acids: CSARTSGSVYGETQYF. The CDR3 DNA reads as TGCAGTGCTCGGACTAGCGGGAGTGTGTATGGAGAGACCCAGTACTTC.

This clonotype was seen a few times. The chain carries TRBV7-2 and TRBJ2-1; D gene unclear. Germline V CDR1 and CDR2: SGHTA, FQGNSA. V was cut by 2 bases and J by 13 bases, with 12 bases left in between. The CDR3 totals 12 residues. CDR3 sequence reads: CASSLTRQSQFF. The CDR3 coding sequence is TGTGCCAGCAGCTTAACTCGCCAGTCCCAGTTCTTC.

This chain links TRBV24-1 with TRBJ2-2; perhaps TRBD1 as D (5 bases). In germline, CDR1 is KGHDR, CDR2 SFDVKD. V lost 3 bases to trimming and J lost 0 bases, with 7 bases between them. The CDR3 is made up of 15 amino acids. This CDR3 reads CATSDPRANTGELFF. CDR3 coding DNA: TGTGCCACCAGTGATCCCAGGGCGAACACCGGGGAGCTGTTTTTT.

This clonotype was recorded many times. The genes are TRBV28 and TRBJ2-1, with 8 bases identical to TRBD1. This CDR3 spans 15 amino acids. Germline loops: CDR1 MDHEN, CDR2 SYDVKM. V shed 2 bases and J 3 bases; nucleotides not matched to a gene: 3. This CDR3 is CASSLAGQGYNEQFF. CDR3 bases: TGTGCCAGCAGTTTAGCCGGACAGGGCTACAATGAGCAGTTCTTC.

This clonotype was counted at least ten times. V usage is TRBV7-3 and J usage is TRBJ2-2; D is ambiguous. The V and J ends lost 2 bases and 4 bases respectively, with 11 bases between them. Germline V lookup: CDR1 SGHTA, CDR2 FQGTGA. This CDR3 has 15 amino acids. CDR3 bases: TGTGCCAGCAGCTTAGCTCTAGGACCCACCGGGGAGCTGTTTTTT. This codes for CASSLALGPTGELFF.

The V call is TRBV7-3, the J call TRBJ2-3, with 11 bases fitting TRBD2. This CDR3 region has 18 residues. The junction had 12 bases not matched to a gene; V was cut back by 2 bases and J by 5 bases. From germline, CDR1 is SGHTA and CDR2 FQGTGA. The chain's CDR3 is CASSLSPMGTSGGDTQYF. As DNA, the CDR3 is TGTGCCAGCAGCTTATCTCCTATGGGGACTAGCGGAGGAGATACGCAGTATTTT.

This clonotype has just a few counts. This chain links TRBV19 with TRBJ1-5, with 7 nucleotides matching TRBD1. Looked up from germline, CDR1 is LNHDA and CDR2 is SQIVND (reference sequence). CDR3 length equals 16 residues. With V trimmed by 5 bases and J by 1 base, 8 bases remained unmatched. CDR3 sequence reads: CASSPLNRGSNQPQHF. Here the CDR3 DNA reads TGTGCCAGTAGTCCCCTCAACAGGGGCAGCAATCAGCCCCAGCATTTT.

The rearrangement uses TRBV30 and TRBJ1-2; D is unclear. V lost 3 bases and J 5 bases, leaving 7 bases between the germline ends. Germline V CDR1 and CDR2: GTSNPN, SVGIG (reference sequence). The CDR3 is 11 amino acids. The CDR3 DNA is TGTGCCTGGAGCTTCCTTTATGGCTACACCTTC. Encoded protein: CAWSFLYGYTF.

This sequence joins TRBV28 and TRBJ2-4; no firm D call. V lost 2 bases, J lost 0 bases, and 14 bases lay in between. The CDR3 has 17 amino acids. Germline CDR1 reads MDHEN; CDR2 reads SYDVKM. The CDR3 reads CASSLRGAALAKNIQYF. As DNA, the CDR3 is TGTGCCAGCAGTTTACGCGGCGCAGCACTAGCCAAAAACATTCAGTACTTC.

The chain carries TRBV12-3 or TRBV12-4 and TRBJ2-5; 8 bases line up with TRBD2. The V and J ends lost 6 bases and 4 bases, in that order; junction bases with no gene match: 13. The CDR3 extends over 16 amino acids. DNA of the CDR3: TGTGCCAGCAGCCCCTCCGGGAGGGTCGGCGGAGAGACCCAGTACTTC. This codes for CASSPSGRVGGETQYF.

This clonotype was seen ten or more times. The chain carries TRBV3-1 and TRBJ1-2, with TRBD1 matching 12 bases. Germline V gene lookup returns CDR1 LGHDT and CDR2 YNNKEL (reference sequence). Trimming at V came to 3 bases and at J to 4 bases, leaving 3 bases not matched to a gene. This CDR3 is built from 15 residues. CDR3 protein: CASSQGQGAFYGYTF. CDR3 DNA sequence: TGTGCCAGCAGCCAGGGACAGGGGGCGTTCTATGGCTACACCTTC.

Many counts were recorded for this clonotype. The chain carries TRBV27 and TRBJ1-2; D is unresolved. The CDR3 totals 12 residues. CDR1 is MNHEY and CDR2 is SMNVEV in the germline V gene (reference sequence). Trimming took 6 bases from V and 7 from J, leaving 12 bases between them. In DNA form, the CDR3 reads TGTGCCAGCAGAACCGCGTTACTTGGCTACACCTTC. Protein sequence: CASRTALLGYTF.

This rearrangement joins TRBV12-3 or TRBV12-4 to TRBJ2-3; 7 bases agree with TRBD2. The CDR3 has 14 residues. J was trimmed by 3 bases and V by 7 bases; bases with no gene match: 7. CDR3 sequence: CASTWGGGTDTQYF. CDR3 coding DNA: TGTGCCAGCACCTGGGGGGGAGGGACAGATACGCAGTATTTT.

The chain joins TRBV6-6 to TRBJ1-2, with D perhaps matching TRBD1 (6 bases). Deletions cut 0 bases from V and 5 bases from J, with 22 bases between. CDR1 and CDR2 from the germline V gene are MNHNY and SVGAGI (reference sequence). The CDR3 runs 18 residues. The CDR3 DNA reads as TGTGCCAGCAGTTACTCCGGAGTAGGGGGGCCTTCCACTTATGGCTACACCTTC. It is translated as CASSYSGVGGPSTYGYTF.

This clonotype was seen at least ten times. V usage is TRBV20-1 and J usage is TRBJ1-1, with D maybe TRBD1 (5 bases). Germline lookup yields CDR1 DFQATT and CDR2 SNEGSKA (reference sequence). The CDR3 runs 13 residues. The ends were cut back, 3 bases at V and 3 bases at J, with 11 bases in the middle. As DNA, the CDR3 is TGCAGTGCTAGGGGGGGACCCCACACTGAAGCTTTCTTT. Amino acid sequence: CSARGGPHTEAFF.

The genes are TRBV24-1 and TRBJ1-2; a weak D match, TRBD1 (5 bases). The V end lost 4 bases, the J end lost 8 bases, and 10 bases lay between the germline ends. The CDR3 has 12 residues. CDR1 is KGHDR and CDR2 is SFDVKD in the germline V gene. CDR3 region: CATSDPYRGYTF. CDR3 DNA sequence: TGTGCCACCAGTGACCCCTACAGGGGCTACACCTTC.

This clonotype was counted many times. The genes are TRBV11-3 and TRBJ2-1; D unclear. V lost 5 bases and J lost 5, with 4 bases in between. The V gene's germline CDR1 is SGHNT and CDR2 YENEEA. This CDR3 comprises 11 residues. CDR3 nucleotide sequence: TGTGCCAGCAGCCGGGACAATGAGCAGTTCTTC. Protein sequence: CASSRDNEQFF.

Many counts were recorded for this clonotype. This chain uses TRBV10-2 with TRBJ1-1; D gene unclear. The CDR3 contains 13 residues. Germline-derived CDR1 and CDR2 are WSHSY and SAAADI. V dropped 2 bases and J dropped 1 base, with 5 bases sitting between them. In DNA form, the CDR3 reads TGCGCCAGCAGTGAGCCCCCGAACACTGAAGCTTTCTTT. This sequence encodes CASSEPPNTEAFF.

This clonotype appeared a few times. In DNA, the CDR3 is TGTGCCAGTAAGAAGGGAACGAACACTGAAGCTTTCTTT. Protein sequence: CASKKGTNTEAFF. V and J are TRBV19 and TRBJ1-1; no definite D call. The germline CDR1 and CDR2 sequences are LNHDA and SQIVND (reference sequence). The V end lost 7 bases, the J end lost 1 base, and 10 bases lay between the germline ends. CDR3 size: 13 residues.

The V call is TRBV29-1, the J call TRBJ1-3, with a possible D match to TRBD1 (5 bases). The CDR3 covers 16 residues. CDR1 and CDR2 from the germline V gene are SQVTM and ANQGSEA. Deletions cut 2 bases from V and 4 bases from J, with 18 bases between. CDR3: CSVERAGRKRGNTIYF. Written as DNA, the CDR3 is TGCAGCGTTGAAAGAGCAGGGCGCAAACGAGGAAACACCATATATTTT.

This clonotype was recorded at least ten times. J is TRBJ2-1 and V is TRBV12-3 or TRBV12-4; TRBD2 matches at 11 bases. The CDR3 extends over 15 amino acids. V dropped 4 bases and J dropped 9; count of bases not matched to a gene: 8. The CDR3 loop is CASSSTGLAGGEQFF. The CDR3 bases are TGTGCCAGCAGTTCGACAGGCCTAGCGGGGGGTGAGCAGTTCTTC.

This clonotype has more than one count but fewer than ten. This chain links TRBV28 with TRBJ2-3, with no clear D. The length of the CDR3 is 14 residues. Trimming removed 5 bases from V and 1 base from J, with 10 bases in between. Germline V lookup: CDR1 MDHEN, CDR2 SYDVKM. Here the CDR3 reads CASSPPPGTDTQYF. The CDR3 coding sequence is TGTGCCAGCAGTCCGCCTCCGGGCACAGATACGCAGTATTTT.

In its sample, this clonotype was seen many times. The rearrangement uses TRBV7-4 and TRBJ2-7; D is uncertain. Trimming removed 2 bases at V and 6 bases at J, with 8 bases between. The germline V gene encodes CDR1 SGHVT and CDR2 SQSDAQ. The CDR3 has 12 residues. The CDR3 spells CASSLLSLEQYF. The CDR3 coding sequence is TGTGCCAGCAGCTTACTTTCCCTCGAGCAGTACTTC.

The J gene is TRBJ2-7, the V gene TRBV30; D not resolved. CDR3 size: 13 residues. Looked up from germline, CDR1 is GTSNPN and CDR2 is SVGIG (reference sequence). V was pared by 3 bases and J by 2 bases, with 11 bases between. The CDR3, as DNA: TGTGCCTGGAGCCGTGACTTGGCCTACGAGCAGTACTTC. It specifies CAWSRDLAYEQYF.

This clonotype was observed at least ten times. The V and J genes are TRBV27 and TRBJ2-3, with TRBD2 matching 7 bases. V lost 2 bases, J lost 3 bases, and 8 bases stayed unmatched. The CDR3 contains 16 residues. From germline, CDR1 is MNHEY and CDR2 SMNVEV (reference sequence). The CDR3 sequence: CASSLRVPGGTDTQYF. The CDR3 nucleotides are TGTGCCAGCAGTTTACGGGTTCCCGGGGGGACAGATACGCAGTATTTT.

A note on this clonotype: At one end the junction does not follow the germline gene, possibly because of a read error. This chain uses TRBV2 with TRBJ1-5, with D possibly being TRBD1 (5 bases). The CDR3 is made up of 12 amino acids. CDR1 is SNHLY, CDR2 FYNNEI, per germline. CDR3: CASSESRHHRYF. The DNA for the CDR3 is TGTGCCAGCAGTGAATCCCGCCACCACAGGTATTTT.

For this clonotype: An end of the junction differs from the germline gene, which may be a read error. V and J are TRBV13 and TRBJ2-1, with 8 bases that match TRBD2. The CDR3 is 16 amino acids. The V gene's germline CDR1 is PRHDT and CDR2 FYEKMQ (reference sequence). The CDR3 bases are TGTGGCAGCAGCTTAAGGGGACTAGTAAGGGACAATGAGCAGTTCTTC. Its translation: CGSSLRGLVRDNEQFF.

This sequence joins TRBV5-1 and TRBJ2-7; 9 bases agree with TRBD1. CDR3 length equals 12 residues. Germline-derived CDR1 and CDR2 are SGHRS and YFSETQ. Trimming took 4 bases from V and 5 from J; bases not matched to a gene: 1. In DNA form, the CDR3 reads TGCGCCAGCAGCGGGGACAGGGACGAGCAGTACTTC. It is translated as CASSGDRDEQYF.